This entry lists 16 T cell receptor beta chains sequenced from one sample in a study of tumor and adjacent non-tumor tissue in lung cancer. RNA was extracted from bulk tissue without any cell sorting. The library came from three nested PCR rounds adapted from ARM-PCR protocols. Using its own MiXCR run on the multiplex PCR reads, TCRdb lists one record per CDR3 protein. The data show roughly 70,000 distinct CDR3 sequences, with about 80% seen just once and 28% held by the top ten. The sample comprised lung tumor tissue. The receptors stem from a man in his sixties with non-small cell lung cancer.

This clonotype was seen repeatedly, ten times or more. The V gene is TRBV6-5, the J gene TRBJ1-2, with a possible D match to TRBD1 (6 bases). The CDR3 is 13 residues long. Germline CDR1 is MNHEY and CDR2 is SVGAGI. V was pared by 6 bases and J by 7 bases, with 15 bases between. The CDR3 spells CASSRDTGVGYTF. CDR3 in DNA: TGTGCCAGCAGCCGGGACACCGGAGTTGGCTACACCTTC.

This clonotype was picked up one time. At one end the junction does not follow the germline gene, possibly because of a read error. The chain employs TRBV10-1 and TRBJ2-3; 13 bases agree with TRBD2. CDR3 length: 14 amino acids. Per the germline V gene, CDR1 is WNHNN and CDR2 is SYGVQD (reference sequence). This chain's CDR3 is CSSSGGLAGNTQYF. The CDR3 DNA follows: TGCTCCAGCAGTGGGGGACTAGCGGGAAATACGCAATATTTT.

The chain is built from TRBV12-3 or TRBV12-4 and TRBJ2-7; 9 nucleotides match TRBD2. There are 15 residues in the CDR3. V trimming: 4 bases; J trimming: 9 bases; junction bases outside the gene matches: 13. The CDR3 DNA reads TGTGCCAGCAGTTCCCAGGGACTAGCAGGGGGAGTGCAGTACTTC. It codes for CASSSQGLAGGVQYF.

The table lists this clonotype with a count of one. The CDR3 end shows no conserved phenylalanine or tryptophan, and so a read error is likely. The chain uses TRBV20-1 and TRBJ1-2; unclear D gene. This CDR3 region has 12 residues. Germline loops: CDR1 DFQATT, CDR2 SNEGSKA (reference sequence). Trimming took off 5 bases at V and 2 bases at J, with 9 bases between the two ends. CDR3 sequence: CSAPQDNYGYTL. In nucleotides, the CDR3 is TGCAGTGCTCCCCAGGACAACTATGGCTACACCTTG.

A note on this clonotype: The missing conserved phenylalanine or tryptophan at the end of this CDR3 makes a read error likely. V is TRBV6-5 and J is TRBJ2-2; D not certain. The CDR3 length is 15 residues. Germline loops: CDR1 MNHEY, CDR2 SVGAGI. The DNA for the CDR3 is TGTGCCAGCAATTACTCGAGAAGGGTCACCGGGGAGCTGTTTATT. It specifies CASNYSRRVTGELFI.

Of note for this clonotype: The junction shows a germline mismatch at one end, possibly a read error. This chain links TRBV20-1 with TRBJ2-1; 9 positions match TRBD2. Germline V gene sequence: CDR1 DFQATT, CDR2 SNEGSKA (reference sequence). This CDR3 spans 15 amino acids. CDR3 sequence reads: CSDRVGTSGRNEQFF. The DNA for the CDR3 is TGCAGTGATAGAGTCGGGACAAGCGGGAGGAATGAGCAGTTCTTC.

To note about this clonotype: The DNA is left out, because the CDR3 cannot be placed on it with certainty; the CDR3 is given as TCRdb lists it. The chain is built from TRBV11-1 and TRBJ2-2. The germline V gene encodes CDR1 SGHAT and CDR2 FQDESV (reference sequence). The CDR3 is 14 amino acids long, termini counted. The CDR3: CARSYTCSTGELFF.

The rearrangement links TRBV7-9 to TRBJ2-5; D remains ambiguous. CDR1 SEHNR and CDR2 FQNEAQ come from the germline V gene (reference sequence). The CDR3 covers 11 residues. Trimming took off 4 bases at V and 3 bases at J, with 3 bases between the two ends. CDR3 DNA sequence: TGTGCCAGCAGCTCCGAAGAGACCCAGTACTTC. The encoded protein is CASSSEETQYF.

In regard to this clonotype: A much larger clone lies one base from this, so it may be a read error. The chain has TRBV7-9 and TRBJ1-2, with D maybe TRBD1 (6 bases). V was trimmed by 5 bases and J by 4 bases, leaving 23 bases between them. This CDR3 spans 17 amino acids. Per the germline V gene, CDR1 is SEHNR and CDR2 is FQNEAQ (reference sequence). DNA for the CDR3: TGTGCCAGCAGCCCTCCCAGTACAGGGAGAGGGCCCTATGGCTACACCTTC. This translates into CASSPPSTGRGPYGYTF.

As concerns this clonotype: The germline gene is not matched at one end of the junction; a read error may be the cause. The chain employs TRBV5-1 and TRBJ2-2; a possible D gene is TRBD2 (5 bases). Germline V gene lookup returns CDR1 SGHRS and CDR2 YFSETQ. The CDR3 contains 14 residues. The chain's CDR3 is CASRKGLNTGELFF. In nucleotides, the CDR3 is TGCGCCAGCAGAAAGGGCCTGAACACCGGGGAGCTGTTTTTC.

Comments on this clonotype: This may stem from a read error, because a much larger clone lies one nucleotide away. The genes are TRBV11-1 and TRBJ2-7, with D possibly matching TRBD2 (6 bases). Germline-derived CDR1 and CDR2 are SGHAT and FQDESV (reference sequence). This CDR3 comprises 14 residues. Trimming took 10 bases from V and 5 from J, leaving 21 bases between them. The CDR3 coding sequence is TGTGCCAACAGGCGGGATAGGAGTATCCACGAGCAGTACTTC. It encodes CANRRDRSIHEQYF.

Points on this clonotype: The junction departs from germline at one end; a sequencing error may be responsible. The chain employs TRBV10-2 and TRBJ1-6; tentatively, D is TRBD1 (5 bases). This CDR3 comprises 13 residues. In germline, CDR1 is WSHSY, CDR2 SAAADI. The CDR3 region is CASRDGYNSSLHF. As DNA, the CDR3 is TGCGCCAGCCGGGACGGCTATAATTCATCCCTACACTTT.

Of note for this clonotype: At one end, the junction sequence differs from germline, possibly due to a read error. The chain couples TRBV12-3 or TRBV12-4 to TRBJ1-1; 12 bases are shared with TRBD1. The CDR3 extends over 16 amino acids. In nucleotides, the CDR3 is TGTGCCAACAGTTTCGGGACAGGGGGCATGAACACTGAAGCTATCTTT. It yields the protein CANSFGTGGMNTEAIF.

This clonotype occurred a few times. This clone may be a read error of a much larger clone one base away. The V and J genes are TRBV6-6 and TRBJ1-1; D is unclear. Germline assignment: CDR1 MNHNY and CDR2 SVGAGI (reference sequence). V lost 0 bases and J lost 3, with 5 bases in between. The CDR3 sequence is 13 residues long. The CDR3 reads CASSYSSHTEAFF. CDR3 sequence (DNA): TGTGCCAGCAGTTACTCGAGTCACACTGAAGCTTTCTTT.

Notes on this clonotype: At one end, the junction sequence differs from germline, possibly due to a read error. The chain links TRBV20-1 to TRBJ2-2; D tentatively reads TRBD1 or TRBD2 (5 bases each). Germline values: CDR1 DFQATT, CDR2 SNEGSKA (reference sequence). CDR3 length equals 14 residues. For the CDR3, the DNA is TGCAGTGCTTGGCCGAGCGGTAACACCAGGGAGCTGTTTTTC. Translation: CSAWPSGNTRELFF.

On this clonotype itself: Its ends do not fully match the called genes, so a read error is possible. This chain connects TRBV6-1 to TRBJ1-3, with D possibly matching TRBD1 (5 bases). Per germline, CDR1 MNHNS and CDR2 SASEGT. The length of the CDR3 is 15 residues. The CDR3 sequence is CANSEGTGLGNTIYF. The CDR3 DNA is TGTGCCAACAGTGAAGGTACAGGTCTTGGAAACACCATATATTTT.